This T cell receptor (beta chain) was recorded in a study of metastatic and nonmetastatic thyroid tumors. Study in general: Thyroid patients, malignant and benign, had repertoires compared across blood and tumor or nodule tissue.

Using MiXCR, TCRdb re-called clones from the PCR reads. The sample lists about 21,000 clones; roughly 28% were seen once. This clone turned up a few times. Germline-derived CDR1 and CDR2 are KGHSH and LQKENI. V dropped 5 bases and J dropped 2; count of bases not matched to a gene: 3. The CDR3 contains 15 residues. Each patient came to thyroid surgery without any prior treatment (of any kind). The sequencing input was tumor tissue. The source of this sequence is a male donor with papillary thyroid cancer or a benign thyroid nodule (not recorded which). Some clones in this sample may be carry-over from other donors' samples. The genes are TRBV18 and TRBJ1-6; the match to TRBD1 covers 7 bases. The CDR3 DNA reads as TGTGCCAGCTCAGGCGGGACAGCCTATAATTCACCCCTCCACTTT. Its protein product is CASSGGTAYNSPLHF.